This T cell receptor beta chain originates from a study of T cell responses to AZD1222 COVID-19 vaccine. Assay used: immunoSEQ multiplex PCR; TCRdb lists only in-frame clones, some missing. The repertoire holds 90,000 to 120,000 clones, with 70% to 90% as singletons. CDR1 LNHDA and CDR2 SQIVND come from the germline V gene (reference sequence). The junction had 5 bases not matched to a gene; V was cut back by 3 bases and J by 7 bases. The CDR3 totals 14 residues. The chain combines TRBV19 with TRBJ1-2; 10 bases fit TRBD1. The source material was peripheral blood, sampled 28 days after the second AZD1222 dose. This sequence originates from an adult who received the AZD1222 COVID-19 vaccine. CDR3: CASSMGQGSRGYTF. CDR3 DNA sequence: TGTGCCAGTAGTATGGGACAGGGGAGTCGTGGCTACACCTTC.